These 27 T cell receptor beta chains were all obtained from the same sample, sequenced in a study of T-cell reconstitution after alpha-beta-depleted transplantation in children (dated by TCRdb to 2016 to 2017). Preparation of the library involved PCR. Sequencer: Illumina HiSeq 2500. Molecular barcoding was employed in the preparation of TCR libraries, with unique molecular identifiers being used to normalize TCRbeta repertoire quantification. TCRdb reworked the public reads: Q25 trimming with fastp, MiXCR clone assembly, productive beta chains retained. Entries are consolidated by CDR3 protein sequence, retaining the most common genes and DNA. This sample holds more than 85,000 distinct CDR3 sequences; approximately 10% were observed only once. 8% of the sample is held by the ten biggest clonotypes. Sequences were derived from PBMCs from the stem cell graft donor, sampled from the stem cell graft. Receptors originate from a human donor who donated a stem cell graft to a child with acute lymphoblastic leukemia.

This clonotype was recorded many times. J is TRBJ2-1 and V is TRBV5-1; TRBD1 or TRBD2 may be the D gene (7 bases each). Germline CDR1 is SGHRS and CDR2 is YFSETQ. Trimming left V 3 bases short and J 6 bases short, with 13 bases between. The CDR3 covers 14 residues. The CDR3 nucleotides read TGCGCCAGCAGCTGGGGGGGACAGTCCAATGAGCAGTTCTTC. This gives the protein CASSWGGQSNEQFF.

This chain links TRBV20-1 with TRBJ2-7, with a possible D match to TRBD2 (6 bases). Germline CDR1 and CDR2: DFQATT and SNEGSKA (reference sequence). Trimming took off 1 base at V and 7 bases at J, with 14 bases between the two ends. The CDR3 length is 13 residues. The CDR3 DNA reads as TGCAGTGCTAGAGTCGTAGCGGAACTAGAGCAGTACTTC. Encoded protein: CSARVVAELEQYF.

This chain uses TRBV6-2 or TRBV6-3 with TRBJ2-7; D not certain. The V end was cut by 7 bases, the J end by 4 bases, with 32 bases between. CDR1 is MNHEY, CDR2 SVGEGT, per germline. The length of the CDR3 is 19 residues. The CDR3 reads CASNSPGHKVAHKKYEQYF. The CDR3 DNA follows: TGTGCCAGCAATTCACCCGGTCACAAGGTAGCACACAAGAAATACGAGCAGTACTTC.

There are many counts of this clonotype. The chain couples TRBV4-3 to TRBJ2-7; TRBD1 agrees at 7 bases. The junction had 3 bases not matched to a gene; V was cut back by 3 bases and J by 4 bases. This CDR3 region has 13 residues. Germline V gives CDR1 LGHNA, CDR2 YSLEER. In nucleotides, the CDR3 is TGCGCCAGCAGCCATAGACAGGGTTACGAGCAGTACTTC. This encodes CASSHRQGYEQYF.

At least ten counts were recorded for this clonotype. The rearrangement uses TRBV27 and TRBJ2-7; no definite D call. CDR1 and CDR2 (germline): MNHEY, SMNVEV (reference sequence). Between the trimmed V and J ends, which lost 6 bases and 1 base, there was a span of 7 bases. This CDR3 is 12 amino acids long. CDR3 protein: CASRNSSYEQYF. CDR3 in DNA: TGTGCCAGCAGAAATAGTTCCTACGAGCAGTACTTC.

This clonotype was counted at least ten times. The V and J genes are TRBV29-1 and TRBJ1-1; D perhaps matches TRBD1 (5 bases). There are 13 residues in the CDR3. Germline assignment: CDR1 SQVTM and CDR2 ANQGSEA. V lost 8 bases, J lost 4 bases, and 17 bases lay in between. The CDR3 loop reads CSISKGAGTEAFF. The CDR3 nucleotides read TGCAGCATCTCTAAAGGGGCGGGCACTGAAGCTTTCTTT. Full variable domain (outside the CDR3, taken from reference TRBV29-1 and TRBJ1-1): SAVISQKPSRDICQRGTSLTIQCQVDSQVTMMFWYRQQPGQSLTLIATANQGSEATYESGFVIDKFPISRPNLTFSTLTVSNMSPEDSSIYLCSISKGAGTEAFFGQGTRLTVV.

CDR3 coding DNA: TGTGCCAGCAGCCTGCGACACCAAAGCTCCTACGAGCAGTACTTC. It translates to CASSLRHQSSYEQYF. This chain joins TRBV7-2 and TRBJ2-7; D uncertain. Germline CDR1 reads SGHTA; CDR2 reads FQGNSA. The CDR3 has 15 residues. Trimming shortened V by 5 bases and J by 0 bases, and 14 bases separated the two germline ends.

This clonotype was seen repeatedly, ten times or more. CDR3 amino acids: CASSPRNYEQYF. The CDR3 nucleotides are TGTGCCAGCAGCCCCCGCAATTACGAGCAGTACTTC. The chain carries TRBV7-9 and TRBJ2-7; D is ambiguous. The V gene lost 5 bases and the J gene lost 4 bases, with 9 bases spanning the gap. The CDR3 covers 12 residues. Germline CDR1 is SEHNR and CDR2 is FQNEAQ (reference sequence).

The chain is built from TRBV5-8 and TRBJ1-3; D remains unclear. Germline assignment: CDR1 SGHTS and CDR2 YDEGEE. The CDR3 sequence is 15 residues long. V was pared by 2 bases and J by 2 bases, with 11 bases between. In DNA form, the CDR3 reads TGTGCCAGCAGCTTTACCAGGACGGCTGGAAACACCATATATTTT. Protein: CASSFTRTAGNTIYF.

This clonotype has a count of ten or more. V is TRBV14 and J is TRBJ2-5, with D perhaps TRBD2 (5 bases). The CDR3 is 17 residues long. The ends were cut back, 4 bases at V and 3 bases at J, with 21 bases in the middle. Germline assignment: CDR1 SGHDN and CDR2 FVKESK. The CDR3 bases are TGTGCCAGCAGCCCCTCACTGCGGGCCGGTTGGAAAGAGACCCAGTACTTC. Its translation: CASSPSLRAGWKETQYF.

The CDR3 spells CASSPDNGGSNQPQHF. CDR3 bases: TGTGCCAGCTCACCAGATAACGGCGGGAGCAATCAGCCCCAGCATTTT. The J gene is TRBJ1-5, the V gene TRBV18; D not resolved. Germline V gene sequence: CDR1 KGHSH, CDR2 LQKENI. With 2 bases removed from V and 1 base from J, the gap between germline ends came to 12 bases. The CDR3 spans 16 residues. Drawing the rest from reference TRBV18 and TRBJ1-5, the complete variable domain is NAGVMQNPRHLVRRRGQEARLRCSPMKGHSHVYWYRQLPEEGLKFMVYLQKENIIDESGMPKERFSAEFPKEGPSILRIQQVVRGDSAAYFCASSPDNGGSNQPQHFGDGTRLSIL.

This clonotype was seen ten or more times. CDR3: CSAPRRLAVYNEQFF. The CDR3 DNA follows: TGCAGTGCTCCTAGGCGTCTAGCGGTTTACAATGAGCAGTTCTTC. The chain combines TRBV20-1 with TRBJ2-1; 7 bases align to TRBD2. V trimming: 5 bases; J trimming: 4 bases; junction bases outside the gene matches: 11. The CDR3 is made up of 15 amino acids. Germline V gene lookup returns CDR1 DFQATT and CDR2 SNEGSKA (reference sequence).

This clonotype was observed at least ten times. V usage is TRBV5-1 and J usage is TRBJ2-3; TRBD2 matches 14 bases. Looked up from germline, CDR1 is SGHRS and CDR2 is YFSETQ. The J segment lost 6 bases and the V segment lost 5 bases, leaving 5 bases of the junction unmatched. There are 15 residues in the CDR3. The DNA of the CDR3 is TGCGCCAGCAGAACGGGACTAGCGGGAGTGGATACGCAGTATTTT. Translating gives CASRTGLAGVDTQYF.

This clonotype occurred many times. The chain is built from TRBV20-1 and TRBJ1-4; D is uncertain. This CDR3 has 15 amino acids. V lost 1 base and J lost 6, with 15 bases in between. Germline-derived CDR1 and CDR2 are DFQATT and SNEGSKA (reference sequence). The CDR3 DNA is TGCAGTGCTAGAGGGGGTACGGATAATGATGAAAAACTGTTTTTT. It yields the protein CSARGGTDNDEKLFF.

This clonotype was seen ten or more times. The chain uses TRBV5-1 and TRBJ2-7; D not certain. The germline V gene encodes CDR1 SGHRS and CDR2 YFSETQ. Trimming cost V 4 bases and J 5 bases, with 16 bases left between them. The CDR3 runs 14 residues. CDR3 in amino acids: CASSLGRPFDEQYF. CDR3 bases: TGCGCCAGCAGCCTGGGCCGACCGTTCGACGAGCAGTACTTC.

This clonotype was found many times. CDR3 in amino acids: CASSLSTDYGYTF. The CDR3 coding sequence is TGTGCCAGCAGCTTAAGTACGGACTATGGCTACACCTTC. The chain recombines TRBV7-2 with TRBJ1-2; D is undetermined. The germline CDR1 and CDR2 sequences are SGHTA and FQGNSA. This CDR3 comprises 13 residues. The V and J ends lost 2 bases and 3 bases respectively, with 7 bases between them.

This clonotype was seen many times. The chain combines TRBV5-6 with TRBJ1-4; D gene ambiguous. V was trimmed by 0 bases and J by 4 bases, leaving 13 bases between them. Germline CDR1 and CDR2: SGHDT and YYEEEE. The CDR3 loop spans 16 amino acids. The CDR3 bases are TGTGCCAGCAGCTTGGGTCAAGGCAGTTATAATGAAAAACTGTTTTTT. Its protein product is CASSLGQGSYNEKLFF.

This clonotype appeared many times. The V call is TRBV7-8, the J call TRBJ2-2, with TRBD2 matching over 13 bases. Germline V lookup: CDR1 SGHVS, CDR2 FQNEAQ. CDR3 length: 18 amino acids. Unmatched junction bases numbered 8, after V lost 7 bases and J lost 0 bases. The chain's CDR3 is CASKGGLAGATNTGELFF. CDR3 sequence (DNA): TGTGCCAGCAAAGGCGGACTAGCGGGAGCCACGAACACCGGGGAGCTGTTTTTT.

Only a few counts were recorded for this clonotype. The J gene is TRBJ1-5, the V gene TRBV19; D is ambiguous. Germline CDR1 and CDR2: LNHDA and SQIVND (reference sequence). CDR3 length: 15 amino acids. The germline V and J ends were trimmed by 6 bases and 3 bases, with 15 bases remaining between them. As DNA, the CDR3 is TGTGCCAGTAGGACGGCCGGGAGTCCCAATCAGCCCCAGCATTTT. Protein product: CASRTAGSPNQPQHF.

This clonotype showed up many times. The CDR3 bases are TGTGCCAGCACCTCACTAGGACAGATAAATCAGCCCCAGCATTTT. Amino acid sequence: CASTSLGQINQPQHF. V is TRBV12-3 or TRBV12-4 and J is TRBJ1-5; a weak D match, TRBD1 (6 bases). V lost 7 bases, J lost 4 bases, and 17 bases lay in between. This CDR3 has 15 residues.

This clonotype was found many times. The chain couples TRBV3-1 to TRBJ2-5; D is unresolved. The CDR3 contains 12 residues. V gave up 4 bases and J gave up 1 base, with 4 bases separating them. The germline V gene encodes CDR1 LGHDT and CDR2 YNNKEL (reference sequence). CDR3 loop: CASSRLQETQYF. Here the CDR3 DNA reads TGTGCCAGCAGCCGGCTCCAAGAGACCCAGTACTTC.

The chain couples TRBV30 to TRBJ1-1, with D perhaps TRBD1 (5 bases). Trimming removed 1 base from V and 3 bases from J, with 9 bases in between. In germline, CDR1 is GTSNPN, CDR2 SVGIG (reference sequence). The CDR3 extends over 13 amino acids. The CDR3 sequence: CAWSEAGHTEAFF. Written as DNA, the CDR3 is TGTGCCTGGAGTGAGGCGGGGCACACTGAAGCTTTCTTT.

As concerns this clonotype: A much larger clonotype is one base distant, so this may be a read error. CDR3 loop: CSARDLASVEQFF. CDR3 nucleotide sequence: TGCAGTGCTAGAGATCTCGCTAGTGTTGAGCAGTTCTTC. J is TRBJ2-1 and V is TRBV20-1; D is uncertain. V dropped 0 bases and J dropped 9 bases, with 12 bases sitting between them. The length of the CDR3 is 13 residues. Germline V gene lookup returns CDR1 DFQATT and CDR2 SNEGSKA (reference sequence).

This clonotype was counted ten times or more. V is TRBV9 and J is TRBJ2-2, with TRBD1 matching 12 bases. The V gene end was trimmed by 3 bases and the J gene end by 0 bases; junction bases not matched to a gene: 9. The CDR3 runs to 19 residues. Germline CDR1 reads SGDLS; CDR2 reads YYNGEE. CDR3 in DNA: TGTGCCAGCAGCGGTCTTGGGACAGGGGGCGCCCCGAACACCGGGGAGCTGTTTTTT. Amino acids: CASSGLGTGGAPNTGELFF.

This clonotype occurred many times. The genes are TRBV6-2 or TRBV6-3 and TRBJ2-1; TRBD2 aligns across 15 bases. Losses at the gene ends were 2 bases for V and 0 bases for J; bases not matched to a gene: 5. The length of the CDR3 is 19 residues. The germline CDR1 and CDR2 sequences are MNHEY and SVGEGT. In DNA, the CDR3 is TGTGCCAGCAGTTACCGGGGACTAGCGGGAGGACTCTCCTACAATGAGCAGTTCTTC. Protein: CASSYRGLAGGLSYNEQFF.

This clonotype was observed at least ten times. This chain joins TRBV5-1 and TRBJ2-7; TRBD1 agrees at 8 bases. CDR3 length: 14 amino acids. V was clipped by 4 bases and J by 2 bases; unmatched bases: 5. CDR1 SGHRS and CDR2 YFSETQ come from the germline V gene. The CDR3 sequence: CASSKGQATYEQYF. DNA for the CDR3: TGCGCCAGCAGCAAGGGACAGGCCACCTACGAGCAGTACTTC.

In its sample, this clonotype was seen many times. The chain employs TRBV5-6 and TRBJ2-7; no clear D. V was pared by 1 base and J by 2 bases, with 4 bases between. The CDR3 spans 12 residues. Looked up from germline, CDR1 is SGHDT and CDR2 is YYEEEE. The CDR3 region is CASSLIPYEQYF. The CDR3 DNA reads as TGTGCCAGCAGCTTGATACCCTACGAGCAGTACTTC.